Presented here are 19 T cell receptor beta chains from one specimen sequenced in a study of cytomegalovirus exposure and HLA in healthy donors. Clones were read by immunoSEQ multiplex PCR, and TCRdb kept only the in-frame ones, dropping some. The sample gives roughly 60,000 clones, 85% to 95% of which show up once; 5.8% is in the top ten. The sample comprised PBMCs. Every receptor here comes from a woman under 30 in good health and CMV-seropositive.

The V and J genes are TRBV11-2 and TRBJ2-3; unclear D gene. Trimming took off 5 bases at V and 2 bases at J, with 14 bases between the two ends. The CDR3 is 15 residues long. Per germline, CDR1 SGHAT and CDR2 FQNNGV. The CDR3 region is CASSRRSRLTDTQYF. CDR3 coding DNA: TGTGCCAGCAGCCGCCGTTCTAGGCTCACAGATACGCAGTATTTT.

The chain combines TRBV6-1 with TRBJ2-1; the D gene is possibly TRBD2 (7 bases). V gave up 10 bases and J gave up 11 bases, with 27 bases separating them. Germline V gene lookup returns CDR1 MNHNS and CDR2 SASEGT. The CDR3 runs to 15 residues. The CDR3 region has the DNA TGTGCCACCAAGGGGGGCGGGAGATCCCTTAGGAAGCAGTTCTTC. Encoded protein: CATKGGGRSLRKQFF.

The chain recombines TRBV19 with TRBJ1-3; TRBD1 aligns across 8 bases. The CDR3 runs to 15 residues. With V trimmed by 6 bases and J by 0 bases, 4 bases remained unmatched. Germline V gene lookup returns CDR1 LNHDA and CDR2 SQIVND (reference sequence). CDR3 nucleotide sequence: TGTGCCAGTAGGGCAACAGGGGGCTCTGGAAACACCATATATTTT. Protein: CASRATGGSGNTIYF.

The gene calls are TRBV7-2 and TRBJ2-7, with D perhaps TRBD2 (5 bases). The CDR3 runs to 15 residues. V shed 5 bases and J shed 6 bases, with 20 bases lying between them. Germline CDR1 is SGHTA and CDR2 is FQGNSA. CDR3 amino acids: CASSPSPGDFAEQYF. DNA for the CDR3: TGTGCCAGCAGCCCCAGCCCCGGGGATTTCGCCGAGCAGTACTTC. Full variable domain (remainder filled in from reference TRBV7-2 and TRBJ2-7): GAGVSQSPSNKVTEKGKDVELRCDPISGHTALYWYRQSLGQGLEFLIYFQGNSAPDKSGLPSDRFSAERTGGSVSTLTIQRTQQEDSAVYLCASSPSPGDFAEQYFGPGTRLTVT.

This clone is a singleton in its sample. The CDR3: CASSEAQENDGYTF. The CDR3, as DNA: TGTGCCAGCAGTGAAGCGCAGGAAAATGACGGCTACACCTTC. The chain couples TRBV2 to TRBJ1-2; D gene unclear. The CDR3 loop spans 14 amino acids. V lost 0 bases and J lost 8, with 13 bases in between. In germline, CDR1 is SNHLY, CDR2 FYNNEI.

The chain couples TRBV21-1 to TRBJ1-6; the D call TRBD1 from the table was never checked on the DNA. TRBV21-1 is deemed a pseudogene. The CDR3 sequence is 17 residues long. This CDR3 reads CASSKGPRSAYNSPLHF. The CDR3 DNA sequence: TGTGCCAGCAGCAAGGGGCCCAGAAGCGCCTATAATTCACCCCTCCACTTT.

This clone was seen only once. This chain links TRBV6-1 with TRBJ2-7; 12 nucleotides align to TRBD1. The CDR3 runs to 15 residues. Germline CDR1 MNHNS, CDR2 SASEGT. The V gene end was trimmed by 1 base and the J gene end by 6 bases; junction bases not matched to a gene: 4. CDR3 coding DNA: TGTGCCAGCAGTGAAGGGGGACAGGGGGCAGGCGAGCAGTACTTC. Its protein product is CASSEGGQGAGEQYF.

CDR3 DNA: TGTGCCAGCAGCTTAGACCGGCGGGACGTTCCCTACGAGCAGTACTTC. Protein: CASSLDRRDVPYEQYF. The rearrangement links TRBV13 to TRBJ2-7, with a weak D call TRBD2 (6 bases). In germline, CDR1 is PRHDT, CDR2 FYEKMQ (reference sequence). CDR3 length: 16 residues. Trimming cost V 1 base and J 2 bases, with 15 bases left between them.

The genes are TRBV11-2 and TRBJ2-1; TRBD2 aligns across 9 bases. V shed 1 base, J shed 5 bases, and the junction held 3 bases outside the gene matches. The CDR3 is 15 amino acids. CDR1 and CDR2 from the germline V gene are SGHAT and FQNNGV. The CDR3 sequence is CASSLGTSVHNEQFF. CDR3 DNA: TGTGCCAGCAGCTTAGGGACTAGCGTGCACAATGAGCAGTTCTTC.

In the case of this clone: Sequence at one end of the junction differs from germline and may be a read error. The rearrangement uses TRBV7-7 and TRBJ2-5; no firm D call. Germline V lookup: CDR1 SSHAT, CDR2 FNYEAQ (reference sequence). The CDR3 sequence is 15 residues long. The DNA of the CDR3 is TGTGCTAGCAGCTTAAGCCGCGAGAGACAAGAGACCCAGTACTTC. Translated, it gives CASSLSRERQETQYF.

V gene TRBV19 combines with J gene TRBJ1-5; 11 nucleotides align to TRBD1. CDR1 is LNHDA, CDR2 SQIVND, per germline (reference sequence). This CDR3 has 19 amino acids. J lost 0 bases, V lost 5 bases, and 12 bases had no gene match. In DNA, the CDR3 is TGTGCCAGTAGTGCCCCCCGGGGACAGGGGGGATATAGCAATCAGCCCCAGCATTTT. Amino acids: CASSAPRGQGGYSNQPQHF.

V gene TRBV28 combines with J gene TRBJ1-5; 8 nucleotides align to TRBD1. J gave up 7 bases and V 10 bases, and 21 bases lay outside the gene matches. This CDR3 comprises 17 residues. The germline gives CDR1 MDHEN, CDR2 SYDVKM. The CDR3 coding sequence is TGTGCCACCAACCAACAGCTTTTCGGACAGGGCGGGCAGCCCCAGCATTTT. Protein product: CATNQQLFGQGGQPQHF.

V gene TRBV29-1 combines with J gene TRBJ2-1; D gene ambiguous. Germline V gene sequence: CDR1 SQVTM, CDR2 ANQGSEA. This CDR3 spans 12 amino acids. V lost 0 bases to trimming and J lost 10 bases, with 10 bases between them. For the CDR3, the DNA is TGCAGCGTTGAAGATCTTAGAATAGAGCAGTTCTTC. This sequence encodes CSVEDLRIEQFF.

The gene calls are TRBV11-2 and TRBJ2-5, with a weak D call TRBD2 (6 bases). The CDR3 has 15 amino acids. V shed 2 bases and J shed 5 bases, with 15 bases lying between them. Germline V gene data show CDR1 as SGHAT and CDR2 as FQNNGV. The CDR3 loop reads CASSLFGGPRETQYF. The CDR3 coding sequence is TGTGCCAGCAGCTTATTCGGAGGGCCGCGGGAGACCCAGTACTTC.

The J gene is TRBJ1-2, the V gene TRBV29-1, with D possibly matching TRBD1 (6 bases). V was clipped by 2 bases and J by 3 bases, with 10 bases between them. The CDR3 runs to 13 residues. The germline CDR1 and CDR2 sequences are SQVTM and ANQGSEA. The CDR3 reads CSVERDRYYGYTF. The CDR3 nucleotides are TGCAGCGTTGAACGCGACAGGTACTATGGCTACACCTTC.

CDR3 amino acids: CASSQSWSLNTEAFF. CDR3 DNA: TGCGCCAGCAGCCAAAGCTGGTCCCTGAACACTGAAGCTTTCTTT. The rearrangement joins TRBV4-1 to TRBJ1-1; D gene unclear. Between the trimmed V and J ends, which lost 2 bases and 0 bases, there was a span of 10 bases. CDR1 and CDR2 from the germline V gene are MGHRA and YSYEKL. This CDR3 spans 15 amino acids.

The V call is TRBV5-1, the J call TRBJ2-1; the match to TRBD2 covers 8 bases. Germline loops: CDR1 SGHRS, CDR2 YFSETQ. The V and J ends lost 0 bases and 4 bases, in that order; junction bases with no gene match: 6. The CDR3 is 16 amino acids. The CDR3 is CASSLVTGGIYNEQFF. The CDR3 DNA is TGCGCCAGCAGCTTGGTTACGGGAGGGATATACAATGAGCAGTTCTTC.

This clone came up once. The chain joins TRBV15 to TRBJ1-6; D not certain. V lost 5 bases and J 9 bases, leaving 14 bases between the germline ends. Germline loops: CDR1 LNHNV, CDR2 YYDKDF (reference sequence). The CDR3 loop spans 14 amino acids. CDR3 sequence reads: CATSRPTAPSPLHF. CDR3 DNA sequence: TGTGCCACCAGCCGCCCAACCGCGCCTTCACCCCTCCACTTT.

The chain joins TRBV2 to TRBJ1-1, with TRBD1 identical over 8 bases. This CDR3 has 18 residues. Germline V gives CDR1 SNHLY, CDR2 FYNNEI. J gave up 0 bases and V 6 bases, and 15 bases lay outside the gene matches. CDR3 DNA: TGTGCCAGCAGCCGCGACAGGGGACTGTCGCGGTTGAACACTGAAGCTTTCTTT. Amino acids: CASSRDRGLSRLNTEAFF. Using reference TRBV2 and TRBJ1-1 for the parts outside the CDR3, the full variable domain is EPEVTQTPSHQVTQMGQEVILRCVPISNHLYFYWYRQILGQKVEFLVSFYNNEISEKSEIFDDQFSVERPDGSNFTLKIRSTKLEDSAMYFCASSRDRGLSRLNTEAFFGQGTRLTVV.